The 29 T cell receptor beta chains given below trace back to one sample, sequenced in a study of T-cell memory formation after mild COVID-19. A single record per CDR3 protein comes from TCRdb applying MiXCR to the 5' RACE reads. This table holds hundreds of thousands of distinct CDR3 sequences, around 27% found once. Specimen: PBMCs or a T cell subset sorted from them (not recorded which). The source of these receptors is an adult woman who had mild COVID-19 (a few samples of this study predate the infection). Cell type and time point are not known.

This clonotype was picked up a small number of times. The J gene is TRBJ1-4, the V gene TRBV20-1; no firm D call. This CDR3 has 11 amino acids. With 5 bases removed from V and 8 bases from J, the gap between germline ends came to 9 bases. The germline gives CDR1 DFQATT, CDR2 SNEGSKA (reference sequence). CDR3 sequence (DNA): TGCAGTGCTGCCAACGGGGAAAAACTGTTTTTT. This encodes CSAANGEKLFF.

This clonotype was found many times. The chain links TRBV24-1 to TRBJ2-5, with D possibly matching TRBD2 (6 bases). Trimming removed 9 bases from V and 4 bases from J, with 20 bases in between. Germline V lookup: CDR1 KGHDR, CDR2 SFDVKD. The CDR3 length is 15 residues. The CDR3 spells CATASREALGETQYF. Written as DNA, the CDR3 is TGTGCCACCGCCTCGAGGGAGGCCCTGGGAGAGACCCAGTACTTC.

The chain joins TRBV12-3 or TRBV12-4 to TRBJ2-4; maybe TRBD2 (7 bases). The length of the CDR3 is 15 residues. The V gene lost 5 bases and the J gene lost 8 bases, with 19 bases spanning the gap. The DNA for the CDR3 is TGTGCCAGCAGTCCCCGGGGGGCGGGCAGGGACATTCAGTACTTC. Translating it yields CASSPRGAGRDIQYF.

The V and J genes are TRBV14 and TRBJ1-4; tentative D call: TRBD1 (6 bases). Germline values: CDR1 SGHDN, CDR2 FVKESK. Trimming removed 4 bases from V and 8 bases from J, with 17 bases in between. The CDR3 contains 15 residues. The CDR3 is CASSPLGGRWEKLFF. CDR3 sequence (DNA): TGTGCCAGCAGCCCGTTGGGGGGGCGATGGGAAAAACTGTTTTTT. Full variable domain (remainder filled in from reference TRBV14 and TRBJ1-4): EAGVTQFPSHSVIEKGQTVTLRCDPISGHDNLYWYRRVMGKEIKFLLHFVKESKQDESGMPNNRFLAERTGGTYSTLKVQPAELEDSGVYFCASSPLGGRWEKLFFGSGTQLSVL.

This chain joins TRBV10-3 and TRBJ2-5; 10 bases are a match to TRBD1. The CDR3 sequence is 16 residues long. J lost 4 bases, V lost 5 bases, and 10 bases had no gene match. Germline V CDR1 and CDR2: ENHRY, SYGVKD. CDR3 DNA: TGTGCCATCAGTTCCCCGGGACAGGGGCAGGGAGAGACCCAGTACTTC. This translates into CAISSPGQGQGETQYF.

There are a few counts of this clonotype. The chain is built from TRBV6-2 or TRBV6-3 and TRBJ2-3; 9 nucleotides line up with TRBD1. Germline V gene lookup returns CDR1 MNHEY and CDR2 SVGEGT. This CDR3 region has 15 residues. The junction had 11 bases not matched to a gene; V was cut back by 6 bases and J by 7 bases. The CDR3 bases are TGTGCCAGCAGCTGGACAGGGGAAAATGGGAATACGCAGTATTTT. This translates into CASSWTGENGNTQYF.

This chain joins TRBV6-2 or TRBV6-3 and TRBJ2-1; the match to TRBD2 covers 14 bases. The germline V gene has CDR1 MNHEY and CDR2 SVGEGT. This CDR3 has 17 residues. V was pared by 7 bases and J by 1 base, with 6 bases of the junction left unmatched. The DNA for the CDR3 is TGTGCCAGCACGGGACTAGCGGGAGTACGATCCTACAATGAGCAGTTCTTC. This codes for CASTGLAGVRSYNEQFF.

This clonotype was seen more than once but under ten times. V gene TRBV18 combines with J gene TRBJ2-7; 8 bases agree with TRBD1. J gave up 0 bases and V 4 bases, and 8 bases lay outside the gene matches. CDR1 KGHSH and CDR2 LQKENI come from the germline V gene. This CDR3 comprises 16 residues. The CDR3 spells CASSRWTGPSSYEQYF. CDR3 DNA: TGTGCCAGCTCACGTTGGACAGGGCCAAGCTCCTACGAGCAGTACTTC.

This clonotype has a count of ten or more. J is TRBJ1-2 and V is TRBV5-1, with TRBD1 as a possible D gene (5 bases). In germline, CDR1 is SGHRS, CDR2 YFSETQ. V lost 0 bases, J lost 5 bases, and 8 bases lay in between. The CDR3 has 13 amino acids. CDR3 region: CASSLDRLYGYTF. DNA for the CDR3: TGCGCCAGCAGCTTGGACAGGCTTTATGGCTACACCTTC.

This clonotype was observed a handful of times. The chain couples TRBV4-1 to TRBJ2-7; 10 bases align to TRBD1. V was pared by 1 base and J by 5 bases, with 2 bases of the junction left unmatched. The CDR3 covers 14 residues. Germline CDR1 reads MGHRA; CDR2 reads YSYEKL. The CDR3 spells CASSQGQGAHEQYF. The DNA for the CDR3 is TGCGCCAGCAGCCAAGGACAGGGGGCCCACGAGCAGTACTTC.

This clonotype was seen a few times. The chain uses TRBV24-1 and TRBJ2-4; 7 nucleotides match TRBD2. V dropped 10 bases and J dropped 7; count of bases not matched to a gene: 18. The CDR3 spans 16 residues. CDR1 is KGHDR, CDR2 SFDVKD, per germline. The CDR3 loop is CATPGVPGGSWNIQYF. CDR3 coding DNA: TGTGCCACACCGGGGGTTCCGGGCGGGAGTTGGAACATTCAGTACTTC.

The chain recombines TRBV24-1 with TRBJ2-1; TRBD2 might be the D (6 bases). The ends were cut back, 3 bases at V and 0 bases at J, with 11 bases in the middle. The CDR3 sequence is 16 residues long. CDR1 and CDR2 from the germline V gene are KGHDR and SFDVKD. CDR3 sequence: CATSDLVADSYNEQFF. CDR3 nucleotide sequence: TGTGCCACCAGTGATCTCGTAGCGGACTCCTACAATGAGCAGTTCTTC.

The rearrangement uses TRBV11-3 and TRBJ2-1; 8 nucleotides agree with TRBD1. Germline loops: CDR1 SGHNT, CDR2 YENEEA. With V trimmed by 5 bases and J by 4 bases, 4 bases remained unmatched. The CDR3 is 14 residues long. Here the CDR3 reads CASSLRGQYNEQFF. The DNA for the CDR3 is TGTGCCAGCAGCCTCAGGGGGCAATACAATGAGCAGTTCTTC. The entire variable domain, with the rest obtained from reference TRBV11-3 and TRBJ2-1, is as follows: EAGVVQSPRYKIIEKKQPVAFWCNPISGHNTLYWYLQNLGQGPELLIRYENEEAVDDSQLPKDRFSAERLKGVDSTLKIQPAELGDSAVYLCASSLRGQYNEQFFGPGTRLTVL.

This clonotype was picked up a small number of times. The genes are TRBV5-4 and TRBJ2-7; D could derive from TRBD1 or TRBD2 (6 bases each). Trimming took off 0 bases at V and 5 bases at J, with 15 bases between the two ends. In germline, CDR1 is SGHNT, CDR2 YYREEE (reference sequence). This CDR3 region has 15 residues. The CDR3 loop reads CASSLGGPGDDEQYF. The CDR3 nucleotides are TGTGCCAGCAGCTTGGGGGGGCCGGGGGACGACGAGCAGTACTTC.

The chain employs TRBV12-3 or TRBV12-4 and TRBJ1-2; TRBD1 matches 7 bases. The length of the CDR3 is 12 residues. Trimming cost V 8 bases and J 7 bases; bases outside gene matches: 7. CDR3 DNA sequence: TGTGCCAGCTGCTCTCCAGGGGGTGGCTACACCTTC. Its protein is CASCSPGGGYTF.

The chain uses TRBV6-1 and TRBJ2-1, with 8 positions matching TRBD1. The CDR3 contains 15 residues. The junction had 11 bases not matched to a gene; V was cut back by 7 bases and J by 6 bases. Germline V gene data show CDR1 as MNHNS and CDR2 as SASEGT. The CDR3 region is CASIDRTGKGNEQFF. The CDR3 DNA reads TGTGCCAGCATAGATCGGACAGGGAAGGGCAATGAGCAGTTCTTC.

This clonotype came up many times. The V and J genes are TRBV12-3 or TRBV12-4 and TRBJ2-1, with 7 nucleotides matching TRBD2. The length of the CDR3 is 17 residues. Germline trimming cut 5 bases from V and 7 bases from J; bases unmatched to any gene: 17. CDR3 in amino acids: CASSPTSPSSYNNEQFF. CDR3 nucleotides: TGTGCCAGCAGTCCGACTAGCCCGAGCTCCTACAATAATGAGCAGTTCTTC.

This clonotype was observed a few times. The V call is TRBV5-1, the J call TRBJ2-5; D unclear. The V gene lost 0 bases and the J gene lost 3 bases, with 15 bases spanning the gap. The CDR3 is made up of 16 amino acids. Germline V gene sequence: CDR1 SGHRS, CDR2 YFSETQ. The CDR3 sequence: CASSLEGPGWEETQYF. The DNA of the CDR3 is TGCGCCAGCAGCTTGGAAGGCCCCGGTTGGGAAGAGACCCAGTACTTC.

The gene calls are TRBV4-3 and TRBJ1-1; 7 bases line up with TRBD1. The CDR3 length is 15 residues. V lost 3 bases, J lost 8 bases, and 12 bases stayed unmatched. From germline, CDR1 is LGHNA and CDR2 YSLEER. CDR3 nucleotides: TGCGCCAGCAGCCACAGAACTATGGGGACAGACGAAGCTTTCTTT. Translated, it gives CASSHRTMGTDEAFF.

The chain has TRBV6-5 and TRBJ2-7; D call uncertain. The germline CDR1 and CDR2 sequences are MNHEY and SVGAGI. This CDR3 has 14 amino acids. V was pared by 6 bases and J by 5 bases, with 17 bases between. For the CDR3, the DNA is TGTGCCAGCAGCCTAGGGTGGGGTGGAAACGAGCAGTACTTC. It yields the protein CASSLGWGGNEQYF.

The V and J genes are TRBV25-1 and TRBJ2-1; maybe TRBD2 (6 bases). Germline-derived CDR1 and CDR2 are MGHDK and SYGVNS. V lost 3 bases and J lost 4, with 7 bases in between. The CDR3 spans 13 residues. The CDR3 sequence is CASSDRGYNEQFF. The CDR3 coding sequence is TGTGCCAGCAGTGACCGGGGGTACAATGAGCAGTTCTTC. Together with reference TRBV25-1 and TRBJ2-1, the CDR3 gives the full variable domain: EADIYQTPRYLVIGTGKKITLECSQTMGHDKMYWYQQDPGMELHLIHYSYGVNSTEKGDLSSESTVSRIRTEHFPLTLESARPSHTSQYLCASSDRGYNEQFFGPGTRLTVL.

The chain's CDR3 is CSEPRGSIYYGYTF. DNA of the CDR3: TGCAGCGAACCGCGGGGCAGTATCTACTATGGCTACACCTTC. The chain recombines TRBV29-1 with TRBJ1-2; tentative D call: TRBD1 (5 bases). Trimming pared 7 bases from V and 3 bases from J, leaving 18 bases between. There are 14 residues in the CDR3. Germline loops: CDR1 SQVTM, CDR2 ANQGSEA.

V usage is TRBV4-1 and J usage is TRBJ1-2; perhaps TRBD1 as D (6 bases). V lost 3 bases and J 5 bases, leaving 19 bases between the germline ends. The CDR3 consists of 16 residues. The germline CDR1 and CDR2 sequences are MGHRA and YSYEKL. In nucleotides, the CDR3 is TGCGCCAGCAGCCAGGGGTACAGGGTCCAGGGGTATGGCTACACCTTC. Its translation: CASSQGYRVQGYGYTF.

The chain joins TRBV25-1 to TRBJ2-3; TRBD2 matches at 9 bases. The CDR3 loop spans 16 amino acids. CDR1 MGHDK and CDR2 SYGVNS come from the germline V gene. Unmatched junction bases numbered 11, after V lost 4 bases and J lost 6 bases. CDR3 in amino acids: CASSGISGSHEDTQYF. The CDR3, as DNA: TGTGCCAGCAGTGGGATTAGCGGGAGTCACGAGGATACGCAGTATTTT.

The V gene is TRBV11-2, the J gene TRBJ1-6; D perhaps matches TRBD1 (6 bases). CDR3 length equals 14 residues. Trimming removed 1 base at V and 10 bases at J, with 11 bases between. Germline values: CDR1 SGHAT, CDR2 FQNNGV. In nucleotides, the CDR3 is TGTGCCAGCAGCTTAGGACAGGATGGCTCACCCCTCCACTTT. Protein sequence: CASSLGQDGSPLHF.

The chain employs TRBV24-1 and TRBJ2-7; D is perhaps TRBD1 (5 bases). The CDR3 spans 16 residues. Trimming shortened V by 0 bases and J by 0 bases, and 11 bases separated the two germline ends. Germline V gene lookup returns CDR1 KGHDR and CDR2 SFDVKD. The CDR3 DNA reads TGTGCCACCAGTGATTTGAAGTTTCAGGGCTCCTACGAGCAGTACTTC. Its translation: CATSDLKFQGSYEQYF.

This clonotype appeared a few times. The chain links TRBV20-1 to TRBJ2-1, with D perhaps being TRBD1 or TRBD2 (5 bases each). The CDR3 is 15 amino acids. Trimming shortened V by 0 bases and J by 10 bases, and 19 bases separated the two germline ends. The germline V gene has CDR1 DFQATT and CDR2 SNEGSKA (reference sequence). The CDR3 bases are TGCAGTGCTAGAGACCCCCGGGACCGATTAGGGGAGCAGTTCTTC. It specifies CSARDPRDRLGEQFF.

The chain is built from TRBV3-1 and TRBJ2-1; D is ambiguous. CDR1 is LGHDT and CDR2 is YNNKEL in the germline V gene (reference sequence). The V and J ends lost 2 bases and 1 base respectively, with 9 bases between them. This CDR3 is built from 15 residues. CDR3 protein: CASSQPGPSYNEQFF. CDR3 bases: TGTGCCAGCAGCCAACCCGGACCATCCTACAATGAGCAGTTCTTC.

This clonotype was seen a handful of times. The junction differs from germline at one of its ends, possibly a read error. The chain combines TRBV7-7 with TRBJ1-3; no clear D gene. The CDR3 length is 14 residues. Per the germline V gene, CDR1 is SSHAT and CDR2 is FNYEAQ (reference sequence). DNA for the CDR3: TGTGCTAGCAGCTTAGACGTCTCTGGAAACACCATATATTTT. This sequence encodes CASSLDVSGNTIYF.